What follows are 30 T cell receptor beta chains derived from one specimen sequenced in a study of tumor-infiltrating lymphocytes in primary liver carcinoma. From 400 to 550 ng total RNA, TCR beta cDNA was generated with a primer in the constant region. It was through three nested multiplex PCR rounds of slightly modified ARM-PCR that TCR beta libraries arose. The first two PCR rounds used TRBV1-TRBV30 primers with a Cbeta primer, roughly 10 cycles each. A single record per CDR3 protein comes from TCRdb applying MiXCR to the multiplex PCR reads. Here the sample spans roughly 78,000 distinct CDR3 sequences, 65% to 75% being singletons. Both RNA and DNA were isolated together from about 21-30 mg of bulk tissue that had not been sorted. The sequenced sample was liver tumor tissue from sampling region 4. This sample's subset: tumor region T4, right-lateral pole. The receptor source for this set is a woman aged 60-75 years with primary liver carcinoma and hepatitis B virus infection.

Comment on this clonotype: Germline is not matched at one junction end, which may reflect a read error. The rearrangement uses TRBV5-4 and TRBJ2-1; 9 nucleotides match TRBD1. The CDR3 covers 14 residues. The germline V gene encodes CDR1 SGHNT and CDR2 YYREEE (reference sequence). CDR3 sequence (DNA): TGTGTCAGCACCCGTGGACAGGGGCTTGTTGAGCAGTTCTTT. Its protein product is CVSTRGQGLVEQFF. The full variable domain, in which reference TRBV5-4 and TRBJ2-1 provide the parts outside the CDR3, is ETGVTQSPTHLIKTRGQQVTLRCSSQSGHNTVSWYQQALGQGPQFIFQYYREEENGRGNFPPRFSGLQFPNYSSELNVNALELDDSALYLCVSTRGQGLVEQFFGPGTRLTVL.

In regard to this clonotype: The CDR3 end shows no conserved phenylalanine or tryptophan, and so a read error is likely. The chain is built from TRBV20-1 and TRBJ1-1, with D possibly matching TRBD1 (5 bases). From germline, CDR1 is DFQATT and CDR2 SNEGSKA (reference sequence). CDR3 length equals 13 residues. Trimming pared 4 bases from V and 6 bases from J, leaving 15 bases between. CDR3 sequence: CSAMRGPGAEAFI. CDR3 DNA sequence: TGCAGTGCTATGAGGGGCCCGGGAGCTGAAGCTTTCATT.

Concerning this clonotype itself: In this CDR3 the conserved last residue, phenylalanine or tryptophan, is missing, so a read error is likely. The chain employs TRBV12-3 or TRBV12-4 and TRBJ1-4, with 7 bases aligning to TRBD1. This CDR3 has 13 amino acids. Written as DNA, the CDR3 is TGCGCCAGCAGTTTAAGACAGGGTGAAAAACTGTTTTAT. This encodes CASSLRQGEKLFY.

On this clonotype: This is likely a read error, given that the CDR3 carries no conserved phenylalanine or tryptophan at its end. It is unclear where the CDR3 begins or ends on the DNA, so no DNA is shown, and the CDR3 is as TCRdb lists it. CDR3 in amino acids: CASSLPTSGRVGADTQYL. The chain couples TRBV28 to TRBJ2-3; the table gives TRBD2 as D, unverified against the DNA. The CDR3 region is 18 residues in length, termini included. The V gene's germline CDR1 is MDHEN and CDR2 SYDVKM.

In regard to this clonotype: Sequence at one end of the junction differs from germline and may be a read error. In DNA form, the CDR3 reads TGTGCCAGCGGCTTAGGTTTTCTAGCGGACTACGATGAGCAGTACTTC. It yields the protein CASGLGFLADYDEQYF. The V and J genes are TRBV11-2 and TRBJ2-1; 7 bases are a match to TRBD2. The DNA end is a closer match to TRBJ2-7, so the J assignment may be wrong. The CDR3 has 16 residues. The germline CDR1 and CDR2 sequences are SGHAT and FQNNGV.

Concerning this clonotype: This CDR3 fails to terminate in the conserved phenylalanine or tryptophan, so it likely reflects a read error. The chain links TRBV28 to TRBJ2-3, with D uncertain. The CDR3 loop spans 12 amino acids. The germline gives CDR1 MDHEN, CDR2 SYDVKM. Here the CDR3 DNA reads TGTGCCACCAGTACGATAACAGATACGCAGTATCTT. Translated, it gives CATSTITDTQYL.

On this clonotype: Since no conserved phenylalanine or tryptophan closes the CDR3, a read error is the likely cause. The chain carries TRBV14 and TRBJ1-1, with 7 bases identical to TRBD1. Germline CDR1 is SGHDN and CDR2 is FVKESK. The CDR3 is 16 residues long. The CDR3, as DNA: TGTGCCAGCAGCCAAGATCGGGGACAGATGAACACCGAAGCTTTCCTT. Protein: CASSQDRGQMNTEAFL.

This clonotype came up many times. The DNA of the CDR3 is TGTGCCAGCAGCTTAGAGGGGTTGACAGATACGCAGTATTTT. Residues: CASSLEGLTDTQYF. The chain recombines TRBV7-9 with TRBJ2-3; a weak D match, TRBD1 (5 bases). The V end lost 1 base, the J end lost 3 bases, and 8 bases lay between the germline ends. Germline V lookup: CDR1 SEHNR, CDR2 FQNEAQ (reference sequence). This CDR3 has 14 residues.

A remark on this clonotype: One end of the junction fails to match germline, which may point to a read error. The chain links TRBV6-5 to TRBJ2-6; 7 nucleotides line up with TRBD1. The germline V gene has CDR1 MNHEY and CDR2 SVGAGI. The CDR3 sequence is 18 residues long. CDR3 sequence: CASSYSGDSVSGANALTF. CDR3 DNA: TGTGCCAGCAGTTACTCGGGGGACAGCGTCTCTGGGGCCAACGCCCTGACTTTC.

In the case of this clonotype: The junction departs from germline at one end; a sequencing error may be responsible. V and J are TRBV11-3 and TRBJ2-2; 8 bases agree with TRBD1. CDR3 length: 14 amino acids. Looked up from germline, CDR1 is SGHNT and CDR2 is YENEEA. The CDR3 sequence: CASSLAGGTGKLYF. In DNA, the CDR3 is TGTGCCAGCAGCTTAGCAGGGGGCACAGGGAAGCTGTATTTT.

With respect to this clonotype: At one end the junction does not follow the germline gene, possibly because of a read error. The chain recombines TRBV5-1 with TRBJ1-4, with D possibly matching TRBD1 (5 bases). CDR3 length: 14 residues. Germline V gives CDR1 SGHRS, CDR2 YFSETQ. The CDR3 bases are TGCGTCAGCAGCTTCAGGGCTGTTCGAACGGAACTGTTTTTT. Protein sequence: CVSSFRAVRTELFF.

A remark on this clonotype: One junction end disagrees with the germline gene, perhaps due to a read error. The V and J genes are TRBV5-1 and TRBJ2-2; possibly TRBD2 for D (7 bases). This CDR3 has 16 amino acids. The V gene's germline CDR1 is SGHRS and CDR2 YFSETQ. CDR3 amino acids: CASSLGQGANTGGLSF. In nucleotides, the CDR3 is TGCGCCAGCAGCTTGGGGCAGGGAGCGAACACCGGGGGGCTGTCTTTT. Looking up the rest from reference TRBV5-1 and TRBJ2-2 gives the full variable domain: KAGVTQTPRYLIKTRGQQVTLSCSPISGHRSVSWYQQTPGQGLQFLFEYFSETQRNKGNFPGRFSGRQFSNSRSEMNVSTLELGDSALYLCASSLGQGANTGGLSFGEGSRLTVL.

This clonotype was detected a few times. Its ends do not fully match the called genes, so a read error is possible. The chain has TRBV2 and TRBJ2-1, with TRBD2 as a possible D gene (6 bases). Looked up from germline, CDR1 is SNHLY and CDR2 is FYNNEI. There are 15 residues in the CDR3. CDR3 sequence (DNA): TGTGCCAGCAATACGGGAGAGGGGATTTACAGTGAGCAGTTCTTC. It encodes CASNTGEGIYSEQFF. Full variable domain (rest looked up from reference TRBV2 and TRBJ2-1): EPEVTQTPSHQVTQMGQEVILRCVPISNHLYFYWYRQILGQKVEFLVSFYNNEISEKSEIFDDQFSVERPDGSNFTLKIRSTKLEDSAMYFCASNTGEGIYSEQFFGPGTRLTVL.

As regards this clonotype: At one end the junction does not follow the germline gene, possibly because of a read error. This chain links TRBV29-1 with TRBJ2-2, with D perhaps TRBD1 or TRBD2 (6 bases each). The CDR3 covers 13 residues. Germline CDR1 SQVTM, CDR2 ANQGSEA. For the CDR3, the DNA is TGCAGCGTCACGGGACACTCGGGCGGGGAGCTAATTTTT. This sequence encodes CSVTGHSGGELIF.

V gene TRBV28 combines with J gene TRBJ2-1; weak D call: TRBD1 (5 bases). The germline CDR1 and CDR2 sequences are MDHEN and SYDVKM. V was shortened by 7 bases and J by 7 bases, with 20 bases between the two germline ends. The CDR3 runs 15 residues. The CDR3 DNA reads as TGTGCCAGCACCGCAGGGATTGAGCTCTGTAATGAGCAGTTCTTC. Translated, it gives CASTAGIELCNEQFF.

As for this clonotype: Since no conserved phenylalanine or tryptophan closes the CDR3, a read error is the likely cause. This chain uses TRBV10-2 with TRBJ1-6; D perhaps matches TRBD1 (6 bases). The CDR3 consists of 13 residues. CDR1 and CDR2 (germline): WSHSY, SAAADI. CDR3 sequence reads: CASSGQSGSLLHL. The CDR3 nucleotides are TGCGCCAGCAGCGGACAGTCCGGATCACTCCTCCACCTT.

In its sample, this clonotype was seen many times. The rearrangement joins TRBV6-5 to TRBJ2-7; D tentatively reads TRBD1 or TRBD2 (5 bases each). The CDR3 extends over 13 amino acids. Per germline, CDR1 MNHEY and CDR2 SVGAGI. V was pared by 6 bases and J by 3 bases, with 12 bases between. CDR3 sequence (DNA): TGTGCCAGCAGCCAGGGACGGAACTACGAGCAGTACTTC. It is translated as CASSQGRNYEQYF.

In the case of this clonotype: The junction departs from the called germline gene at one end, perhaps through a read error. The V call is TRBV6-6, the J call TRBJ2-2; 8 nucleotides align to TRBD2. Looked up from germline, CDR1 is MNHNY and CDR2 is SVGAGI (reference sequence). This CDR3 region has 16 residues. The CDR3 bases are TGTGCCAGTAGTTACCCAGCGGGAGAGAGCACCTGGGAGCTGTTTTTT. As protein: CASSYPAGESTWELFF.

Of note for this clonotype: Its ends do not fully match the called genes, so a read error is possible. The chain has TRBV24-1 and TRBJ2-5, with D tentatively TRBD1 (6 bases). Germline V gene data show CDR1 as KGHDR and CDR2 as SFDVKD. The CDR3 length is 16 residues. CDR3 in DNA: TGTGCCACCAGAGATAACAGGGTCTTGTACCAAGAGACCCAATACTTC. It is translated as CATRDNRVLYQETQYF.

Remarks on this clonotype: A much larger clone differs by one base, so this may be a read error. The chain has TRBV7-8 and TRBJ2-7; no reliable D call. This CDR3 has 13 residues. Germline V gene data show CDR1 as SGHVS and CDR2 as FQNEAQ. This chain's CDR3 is CATSLSSPSEQYF. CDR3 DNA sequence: TGTGCCACCAGCTTAAGTAGTCCTTCCGAGCAGTACTTC.

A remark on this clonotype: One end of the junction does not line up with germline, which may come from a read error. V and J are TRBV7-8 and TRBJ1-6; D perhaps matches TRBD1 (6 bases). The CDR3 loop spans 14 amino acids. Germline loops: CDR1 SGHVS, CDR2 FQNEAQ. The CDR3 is CASSLRGSNSPLPF. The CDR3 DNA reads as TGTGCCAGCAGCTTAAGGGGGAGCAATTCACCCCTCCCCTTT.

CDR3 in DNA: TGTGCCAGCAGCTTAGCAATGTGGAGATGGAGCACAGATACGCAGCATTTT. This encodes CASSLAMWRWSTDTQHF. The V call is TRBV11-2, the J call TRBJ2-3; D ambiguous. The DNA end lines up better with TRBJ1-5; the J call may be wrong. Germline lookup yields CDR1 SGHAT and CDR2 FQNNGV. This CDR3 contains 17 residues.

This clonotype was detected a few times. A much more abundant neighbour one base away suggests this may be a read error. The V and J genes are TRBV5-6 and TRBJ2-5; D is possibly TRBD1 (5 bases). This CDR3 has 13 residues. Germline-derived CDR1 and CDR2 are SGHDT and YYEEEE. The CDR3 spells CAISFARGETQYF. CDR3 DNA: TGTGCCATCAGCTTTGCAAGGGGAGAGACCCAGTACTTC.

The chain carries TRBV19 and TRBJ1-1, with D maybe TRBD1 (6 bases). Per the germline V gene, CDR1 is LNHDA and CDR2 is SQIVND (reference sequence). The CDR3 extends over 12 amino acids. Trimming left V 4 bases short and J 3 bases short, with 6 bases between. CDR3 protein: CASSNRDTEAFF. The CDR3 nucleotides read TGTGCCAGTAGTAACAGGGACACTGAAGCTTTCTTT.

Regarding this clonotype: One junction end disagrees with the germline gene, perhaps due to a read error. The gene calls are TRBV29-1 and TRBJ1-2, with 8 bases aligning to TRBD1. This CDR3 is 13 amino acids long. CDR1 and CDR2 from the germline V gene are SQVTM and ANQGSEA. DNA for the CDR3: TGCAGCGTTGACCTACAGGGGGGGGATGGCTGCACCTTC. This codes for CSVDLQGGDGCTF.

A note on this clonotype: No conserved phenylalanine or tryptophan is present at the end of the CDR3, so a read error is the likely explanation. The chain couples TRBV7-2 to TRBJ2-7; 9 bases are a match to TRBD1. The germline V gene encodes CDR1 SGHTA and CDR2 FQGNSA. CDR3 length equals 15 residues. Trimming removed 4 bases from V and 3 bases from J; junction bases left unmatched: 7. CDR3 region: CASSSQQGAIYEQYL. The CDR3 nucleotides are TGTGCCAGCAGCTCCCAACAGGGGGCGATCTACGAGCAGTACTTA.

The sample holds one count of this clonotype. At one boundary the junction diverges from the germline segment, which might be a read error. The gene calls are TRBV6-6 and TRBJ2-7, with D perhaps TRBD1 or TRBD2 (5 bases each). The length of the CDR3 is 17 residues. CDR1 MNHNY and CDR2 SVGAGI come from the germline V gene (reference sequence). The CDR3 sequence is CASSDISGPYSSYEQYF. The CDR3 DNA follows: TGTGCTAGCAGTGACATCTCGGGGCCTTACAGCTCCTACGAGCAGTACTTC.

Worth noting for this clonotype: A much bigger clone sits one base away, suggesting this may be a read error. The CDR3 DNA reads TGTGCCAGCAGTTTAGACACTTCTAATGAAAAACTGTTTTTT. As protein: CASSLDTSNEKLFF. J is TRBJ1-4 and V is TRBV28; no reliable D call. Trimming took 2 bases from V and 3 from J, leaving 7 bases between them. The CDR3 has 14 amino acids. Germline lookup yields CDR1 MDHEN and CDR2 SYDVKM. The variable domain in full, with the rest retrieved from reference TRBV28 and TRBJ1-4, is DVKVTQSSRYLVKRTGEKVFLECVQDMDHENMFWYRQDPGLGLRLIYFSYDVKMKEKGDIPEGYSVSREKKERFSLILESASTNQTSMYLCASSLDTSNEKLFFGSGTQLSVL.

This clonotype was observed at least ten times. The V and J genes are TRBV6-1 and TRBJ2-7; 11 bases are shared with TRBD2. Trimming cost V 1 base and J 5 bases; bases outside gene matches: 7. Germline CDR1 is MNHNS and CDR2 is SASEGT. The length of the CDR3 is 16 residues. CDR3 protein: CASSEGGSGRAHEQYF. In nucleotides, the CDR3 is TGTGCCAGCAGTGAAGGGGGTAGCGGGAGGGCCCACGAGCAGTACTTC.

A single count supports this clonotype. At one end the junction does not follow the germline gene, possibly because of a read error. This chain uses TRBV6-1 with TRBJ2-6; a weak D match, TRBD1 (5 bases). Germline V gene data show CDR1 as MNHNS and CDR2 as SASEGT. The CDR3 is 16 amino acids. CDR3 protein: CAIEFFQGSGANILTF. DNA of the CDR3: TGTGCCATCGAGTTTTTTCAAGGCTCTGGGGCCAACATCCTGACTTTC.